This TCR beta chain was retrieved from a study of Ad26.COV2.S vaccination and SARS-CoV-2 variants. Findings of the study overall: Post-vaccination breadth of spike-specific CD8+ and CD4+ T cell responses was reportedly substantial.

Profiled with immunoSEQ multiplex PCR; TCRdb holds only in-frame clones, not every one. The sample holds about 680,000 clones; around 89% are singletons and the top ten take approximately 1.5%. Turning to this clone: The antigen is unknown.

CDR3 length: 17 amino acids. V was trimmed by 4 bases and J by 0 bases, leaving 16 bases between them. Germline loops: CDR1 SNHLY, CDR2 FYNNEI. Treatment: 19 received Ad26.COV2.S at low or high dose, single or two shots; 5 received placebo; per-sample allocation not given. The samples date from day 63 after the first vaccine or placebo injection. Whoever gave the sample was an adult aged 18-55 years in Boston. This vaccine is an Ad26 vector that expresses the Wuhan-strain SARS-CoV-2 spike. The TCR comes from a person between 18 and 59 years old who received the Ad26.COV2.S COVID-19 vaccine or a placebo. The rearrangement uses TRBV2 and TRBJ1-3, with no clear D. The material was peripheral blood, obtained in a trial of Ad26.COV2.S vaccine versus placebo. CDR3 loop: CASSAVAVSFSGNTIYF. CDR3 in DNA: TGTGCCAGCAGTGCAGTGGCAGTCTCCTTCTCTGGAAACACCATATATTTT.